This T cell receptor (beta chain) stems from a study of T-cell memory formation after mild COVID-19. General study results and limits: CD8+ contracting clones occupied EMRA, while CD4+ ones occupied mainly CM and EM. There were some responding clones in pre-infection memory, which suggested that cross-reactive memory had joined. Later expanders leaned CD4+, whereas day 15 to 85 contracting clones were balanced CD4/CD8.

Germline lookup yields CDR1 MNHNS and CDR2 SASEGT. V was cut by 1 base and J by 6 bases, with 13 bases left in between. The CDR3 sequence is 15 residues long. This clonotype was recorded once. What it binds is unknown. TCRdb itself ran the 5' RACE reads through MiXCR, one entry per CDR3 protein. The sample comprises about 540,000 distinct CDR3 sequences, around 20% of which are singletons, and 12% rests with the top ten. The sequenced sample consisted of PBMCs or a T cell subset sorted from them (not recorded which). V gene TRBV6-1 combines with J gene TRBJ1-5; maybe TRBD1 (6 bases). The source of this sequence is an adult woman who had mild COVID-19 (a few samples of this study predate the infection). Cell type and time point are not known. The CDR3 here is CASSEEAGAIQPQHF. The DNA for the CDR3 is TGTGCCAGCAGTGAAGAGGCAGGGGCCATTCAGCCCCAGCATTTT.